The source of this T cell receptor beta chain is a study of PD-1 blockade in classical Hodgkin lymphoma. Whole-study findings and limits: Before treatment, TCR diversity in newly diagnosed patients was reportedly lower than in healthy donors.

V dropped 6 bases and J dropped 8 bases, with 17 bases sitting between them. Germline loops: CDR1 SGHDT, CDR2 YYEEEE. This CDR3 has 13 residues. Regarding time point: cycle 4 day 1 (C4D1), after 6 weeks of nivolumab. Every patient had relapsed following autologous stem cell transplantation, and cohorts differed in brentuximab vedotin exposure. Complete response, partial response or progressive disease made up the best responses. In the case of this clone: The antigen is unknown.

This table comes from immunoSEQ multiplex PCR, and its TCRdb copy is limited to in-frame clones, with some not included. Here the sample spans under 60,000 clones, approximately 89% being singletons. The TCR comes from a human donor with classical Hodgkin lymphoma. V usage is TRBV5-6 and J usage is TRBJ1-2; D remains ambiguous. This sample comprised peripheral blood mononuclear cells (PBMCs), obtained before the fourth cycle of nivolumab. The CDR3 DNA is TGTGCCAGCACCTTTAACCACCTCATGGGCTACACCTTC. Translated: CASTFNHLMGYTF.